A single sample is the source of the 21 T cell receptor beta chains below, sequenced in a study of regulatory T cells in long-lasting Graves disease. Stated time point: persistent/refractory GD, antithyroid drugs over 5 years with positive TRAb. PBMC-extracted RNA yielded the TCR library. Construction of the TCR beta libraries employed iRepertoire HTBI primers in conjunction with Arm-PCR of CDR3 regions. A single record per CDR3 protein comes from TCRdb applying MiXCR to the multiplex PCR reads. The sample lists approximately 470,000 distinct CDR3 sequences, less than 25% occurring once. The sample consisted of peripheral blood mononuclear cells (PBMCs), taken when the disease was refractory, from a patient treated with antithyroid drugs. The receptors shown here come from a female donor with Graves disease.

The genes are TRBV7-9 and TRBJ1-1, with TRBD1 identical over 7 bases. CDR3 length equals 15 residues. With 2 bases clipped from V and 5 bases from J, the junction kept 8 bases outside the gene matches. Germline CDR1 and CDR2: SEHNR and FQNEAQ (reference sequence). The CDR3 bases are TGTGCCAGCAGCTTACTTAGGGGGCGATATACTGAAGCTTTCTTT. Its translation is CASSLLRGRYTEAFF.

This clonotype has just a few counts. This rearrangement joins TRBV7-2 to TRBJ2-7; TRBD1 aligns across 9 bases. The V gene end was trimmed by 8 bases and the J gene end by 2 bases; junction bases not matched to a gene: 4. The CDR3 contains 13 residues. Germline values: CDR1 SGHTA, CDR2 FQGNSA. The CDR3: CASGDRAAYEQYF. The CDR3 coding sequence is TGTGCCAGCGGGGACAGGGCCGCCTACGAGCAGTACTTC.

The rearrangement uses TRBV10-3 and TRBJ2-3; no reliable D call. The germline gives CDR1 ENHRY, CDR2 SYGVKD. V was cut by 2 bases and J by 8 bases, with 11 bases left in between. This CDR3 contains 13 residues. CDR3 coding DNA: TGTGCCATCAGTGAGGGACGCCCTCCTACGCAGTATTTT. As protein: CAISEGRPPTQYF.

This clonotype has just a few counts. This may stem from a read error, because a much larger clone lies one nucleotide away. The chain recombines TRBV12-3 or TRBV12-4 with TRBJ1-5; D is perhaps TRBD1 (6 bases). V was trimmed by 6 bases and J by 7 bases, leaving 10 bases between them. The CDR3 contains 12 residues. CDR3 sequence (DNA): TGTGCCAGCAGGGGGGCGAGGCAGCCCCAGCATTTT. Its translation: CASRGARQPQHF.

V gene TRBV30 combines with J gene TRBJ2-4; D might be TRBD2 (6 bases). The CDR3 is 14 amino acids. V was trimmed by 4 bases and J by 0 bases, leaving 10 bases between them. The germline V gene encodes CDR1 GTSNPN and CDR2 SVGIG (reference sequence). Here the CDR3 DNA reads TGTGCCTGGAAAGCGGGTCTAGCCAAAAACATTCAGTACTTC. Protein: CAWKAGLAKNIQYF.

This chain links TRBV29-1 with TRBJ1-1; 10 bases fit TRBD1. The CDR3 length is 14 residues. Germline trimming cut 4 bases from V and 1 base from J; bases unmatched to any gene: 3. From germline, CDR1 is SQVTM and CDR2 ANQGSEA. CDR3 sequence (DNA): TGCAGCGTTGGACAGGGGGCAGGGAACACTGAAGCTTTCTTT. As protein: CSVGQGAGNTEAFF.

The CDR3 sequence: CSVVGVAGGTGELFF. The CDR3 coding sequence is TGCAGCGTTGTCGGGGTAGCGGGGGGCACCGGGGAGCTGTTTTTT. The chain links TRBV29-1 to TRBJ2-2; 10 bases line up with TRBD2. With 4 bases clipped from V and 4 bases from J, the junction kept 6 bases outside the gene matches. This CDR3 has 15 amino acids. The germline V gene encodes CDR1 SQVTM and CDR2 ANQGSEA.

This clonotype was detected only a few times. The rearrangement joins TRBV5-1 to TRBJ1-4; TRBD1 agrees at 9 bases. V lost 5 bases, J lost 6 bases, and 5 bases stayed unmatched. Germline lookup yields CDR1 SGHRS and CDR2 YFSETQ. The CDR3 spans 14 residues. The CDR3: CASRRRDRDEKLFF. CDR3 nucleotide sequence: TGCGCCAGCAGGAGGAGGGACAGGGATGAAAAACTGTTTTTT.

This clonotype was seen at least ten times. Here the CDR3 reads CSALTGVSEKLFF. CDR3 bases: TGCAGTGCTTTAACAGGGGTATCTGAAAAACTGTTTTTT. This chain joins TRBV20-1 and TRBJ1-4; 7 nucleotides agree with TRBD1. CDR3 size: 13 residues. Germline-derived CDR1 and CDR2 are DFQATT and SNEGSKA (reference sequence). V gave up 5 bases and J gave up 7 bases; unmatched junction bases: 7.

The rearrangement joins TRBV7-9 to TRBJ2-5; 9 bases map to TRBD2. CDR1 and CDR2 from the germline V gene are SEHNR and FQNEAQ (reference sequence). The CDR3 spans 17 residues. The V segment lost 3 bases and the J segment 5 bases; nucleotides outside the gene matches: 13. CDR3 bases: TGTGCCAGCAGCTTGGCGGATGAAGGACTAGCGAGGGAGACCCAGTACTTC. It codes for CASSLADEGLARETQYF.

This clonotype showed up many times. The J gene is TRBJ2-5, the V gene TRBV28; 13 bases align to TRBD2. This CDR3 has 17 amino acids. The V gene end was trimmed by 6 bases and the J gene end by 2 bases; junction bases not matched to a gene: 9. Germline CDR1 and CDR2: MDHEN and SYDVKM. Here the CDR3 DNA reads TGTGCCAGCAGCAAACTAGCGGGAGGGCCAGAGCAAGAGACCCAGTACTTC. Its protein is CASSKLAGGPEQETQYF.

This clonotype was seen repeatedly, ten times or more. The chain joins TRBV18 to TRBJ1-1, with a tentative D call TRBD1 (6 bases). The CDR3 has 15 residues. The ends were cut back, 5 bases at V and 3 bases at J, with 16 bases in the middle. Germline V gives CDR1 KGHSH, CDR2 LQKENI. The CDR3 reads CASSVIWGADTEAFF. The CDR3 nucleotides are TGTGCCAGCTCAGTGATATGGGGGGCGGACACTGAAGCTTTCTTT.

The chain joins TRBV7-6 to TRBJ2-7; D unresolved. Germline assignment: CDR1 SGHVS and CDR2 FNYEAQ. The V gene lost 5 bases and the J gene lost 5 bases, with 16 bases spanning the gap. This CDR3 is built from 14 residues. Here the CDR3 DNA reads TGTGCCAGCAGCGTATGGGCCGGACGGGACGAGCAGTACTTC. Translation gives CASSVWAGRDEQYF.

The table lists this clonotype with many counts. CDR3 nucleotides: TGTGCCAGCAGCGGGAGTGTCTACGAGCAGTACTTC. As protein: CASSGSVYEQYF. The V call is TRBV7-2, the J call TRBJ2-7; a weak D match, TRBD2 (5 bases). Per the germline V gene, CDR1 is SGHTA and CDR2 is FQGNSA. V lost 5 bases and J lost 3, with 8 bases in between. The CDR3 covers 12 residues.

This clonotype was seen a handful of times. The CDR3 DNA is TGCAGTGCTAGCTCGACAGTCACCTACGAGCAGTACTTC. This encodes CSASSTVTYEQYF. This chain links TRBV20-1 with TRBJ2-7, with D maybe TRBD1 (5 bases). Germline CDR1 DFQATT, CDR2 SNEGSKA (reference sequence). V lost 3 bases and J 2 bases, leaving 11 bases between the germline ends. The length of the CDR3 is 13 residues.

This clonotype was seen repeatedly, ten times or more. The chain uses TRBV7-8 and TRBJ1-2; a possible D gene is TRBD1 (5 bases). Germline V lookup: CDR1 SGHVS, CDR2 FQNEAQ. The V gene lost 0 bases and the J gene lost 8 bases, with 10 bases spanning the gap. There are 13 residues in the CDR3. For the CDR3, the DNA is TGTGCCAGCAGCTTAGCAGGGGAGGCAGGCTACACCTTC. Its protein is CASSLAGEAGYTF.

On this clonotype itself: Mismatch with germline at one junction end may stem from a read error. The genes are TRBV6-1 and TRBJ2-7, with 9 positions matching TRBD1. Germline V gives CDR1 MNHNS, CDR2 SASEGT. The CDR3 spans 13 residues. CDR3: CASSPGQGYGQYF. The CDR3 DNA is TGTGCCAGCAGTCCCGGACAGGGGTACGGGCAGTACTTC.

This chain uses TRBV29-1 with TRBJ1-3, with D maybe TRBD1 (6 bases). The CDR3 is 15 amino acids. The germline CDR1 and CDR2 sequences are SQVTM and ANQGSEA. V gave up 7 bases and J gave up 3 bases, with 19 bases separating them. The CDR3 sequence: CSATSGGAGGNTIYF. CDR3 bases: TGCAGCGCTACCTCGGGGGGCGCAGGTGGAAACACCATATATTTT.

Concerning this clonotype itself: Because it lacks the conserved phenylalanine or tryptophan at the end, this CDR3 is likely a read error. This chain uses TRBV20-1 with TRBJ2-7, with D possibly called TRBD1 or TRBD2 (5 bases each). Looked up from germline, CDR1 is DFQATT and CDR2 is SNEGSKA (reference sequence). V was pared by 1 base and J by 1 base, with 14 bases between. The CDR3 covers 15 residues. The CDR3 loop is CSARGFGTVSYEQYS. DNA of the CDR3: TGCAGTGCTAGAGGTTTTGGGACCGTATCCTACGAGCAGTACTCC.

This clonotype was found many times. CDR3 in amino acids: CAISPQAYEQYF. The CDR3 coding sequence is TGTGCCATCAGTCCCCAGGCCTACGAGCAGTACTTC. The rearrangement links TRBV10-3 to TRBJ2-7; D gene ambiguous. The V end lost 5 bases, the J end lost 2 bases, and 7 bases lay between the germline ends. CDR3 length: 12 residues. Germline lookup yields CDR1 ENHRY and CDR2 SYGVKD.

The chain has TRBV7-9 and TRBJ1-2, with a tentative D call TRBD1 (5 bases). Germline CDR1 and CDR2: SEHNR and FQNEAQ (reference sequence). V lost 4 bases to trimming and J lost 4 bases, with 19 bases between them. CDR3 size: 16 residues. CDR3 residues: CASSSYRQRQIYGYTF. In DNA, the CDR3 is TGTGCCAGCAGCTCCTATCGACAGCGCCAGATCTATGGCTACACCTTC.